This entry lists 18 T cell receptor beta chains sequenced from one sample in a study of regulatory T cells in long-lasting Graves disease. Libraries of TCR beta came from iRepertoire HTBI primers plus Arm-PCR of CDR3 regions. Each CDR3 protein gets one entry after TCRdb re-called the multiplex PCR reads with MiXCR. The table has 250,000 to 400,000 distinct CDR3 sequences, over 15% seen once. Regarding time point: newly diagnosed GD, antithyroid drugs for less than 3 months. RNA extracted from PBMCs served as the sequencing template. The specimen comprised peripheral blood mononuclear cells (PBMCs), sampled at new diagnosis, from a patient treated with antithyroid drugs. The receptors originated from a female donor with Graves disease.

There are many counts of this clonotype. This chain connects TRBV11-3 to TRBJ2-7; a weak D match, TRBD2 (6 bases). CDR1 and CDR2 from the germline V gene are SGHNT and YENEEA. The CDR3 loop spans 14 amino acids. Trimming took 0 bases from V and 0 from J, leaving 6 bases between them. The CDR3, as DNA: TGTGCCAGCAGCTTAGACGGGAGCTCCTACGAGCAGTACTTC. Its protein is CASSLDGSSYEQYF.

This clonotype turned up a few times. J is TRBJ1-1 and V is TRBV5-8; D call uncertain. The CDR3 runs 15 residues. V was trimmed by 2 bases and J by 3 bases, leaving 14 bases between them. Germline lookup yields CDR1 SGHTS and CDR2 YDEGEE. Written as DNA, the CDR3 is TGTGCCAGCAGCTTTTTCCTCGGCGGGGACACTGAAGCTTTCTTT. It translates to CASSFFLGGDTEAFF.

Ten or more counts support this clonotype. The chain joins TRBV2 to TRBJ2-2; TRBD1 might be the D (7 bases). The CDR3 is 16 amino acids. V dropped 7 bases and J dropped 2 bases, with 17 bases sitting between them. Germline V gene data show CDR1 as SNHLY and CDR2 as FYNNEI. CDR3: CASTGARGHNTGELFF. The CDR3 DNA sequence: TGTGCCAGCACGGGGGCGAGGGGGCATAACACCGGGGAGCTGTTTTTT. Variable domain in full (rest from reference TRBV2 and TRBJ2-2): EPEVTQTPSHQVTQMGQEVILRCVPISNHLYFYWYRQILGQKVEFLVSFYNNEISEKSEIFDDQFSVERPDGSNFTLKIRSTKLEDSAMYFCASTGARGHNTGELFFGEGSRLTVL.

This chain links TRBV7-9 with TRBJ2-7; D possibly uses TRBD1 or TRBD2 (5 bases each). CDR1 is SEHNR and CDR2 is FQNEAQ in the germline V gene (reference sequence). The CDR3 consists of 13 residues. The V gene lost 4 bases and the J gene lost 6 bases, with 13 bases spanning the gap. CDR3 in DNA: TGTGCCAGCAGCTCAAGGGGAGAAGGCGAGCAGTACTTC. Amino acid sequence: CASSSRGEGEQYF.

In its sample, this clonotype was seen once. CDR3 sequence reads: CADIPGGNEQFF. As DNA, the CDR3 is TGTGCTGACATTCCAGGGGGAAATGAGCAGTTCTTC. This rearrangement joins TRBV5-6 to TRBJ2-1; 7 nucleotides line up with TRBD1. The CDR3 totals 12 residues. The V gene's germline CDR1 is SGHDT and CDR2 YYEEEE. The entire variable domain, with the rest obtained from reference TRBV5-6 and TRBJ2-1, is as follows: DAGVTQSPTHLIKTRGQQVTLRCSPKSGHDTVSWYQQALGQGPQFIFQYYEEEERQRGNFPDRFSGHQFPNYSSELNVNALLLGDSALYLCADIPGGNEQFFGPGTRLTVL.

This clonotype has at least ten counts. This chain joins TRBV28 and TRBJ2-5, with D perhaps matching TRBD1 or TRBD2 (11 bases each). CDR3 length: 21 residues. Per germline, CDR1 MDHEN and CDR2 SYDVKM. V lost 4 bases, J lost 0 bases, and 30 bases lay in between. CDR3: CASSSRDRGRLAGRYQETQYF. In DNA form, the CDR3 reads TGTGCCAGCAGTTCCCGGGACAGGGGGAGACTAGCGGGAAGGTACCAAGAGACCCAGTACTTC.

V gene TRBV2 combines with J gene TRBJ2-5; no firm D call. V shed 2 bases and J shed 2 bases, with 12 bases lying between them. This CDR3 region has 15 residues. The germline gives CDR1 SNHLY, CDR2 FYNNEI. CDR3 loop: CASSETYGPQETQYF. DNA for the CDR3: TGTGCCAGCAGTGAAACTTACGGGCCTCAAGAGACCCAGTACTTC. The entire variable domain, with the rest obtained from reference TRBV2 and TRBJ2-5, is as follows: EPEVTQTPSHQVTQMGQEVILRCVPISNHLYFYWYRQILGQKVEFLVSFYNNEISEKSEIFDDQFSVERPDGSNFTLKIRSTKLEDSAMYFCASSETYGPQETQYFGPGTRLLVL.

The CDR3, as DNA: TGTGCCACCAACCGGGACGTGAACACCGGGGAGCTGTTTTTT. Its translation: CATNRDVNTGELFF. The chain couples TRBV12-3 or TRBV12-4 to TRBJ2-2; D possibly uses TRBD1 or TRBD2 (5 bases each). The CDR3 totals 14 residues. Trimming took off 10 bases at V and 1 base at J, with 13 bases between the two ends.

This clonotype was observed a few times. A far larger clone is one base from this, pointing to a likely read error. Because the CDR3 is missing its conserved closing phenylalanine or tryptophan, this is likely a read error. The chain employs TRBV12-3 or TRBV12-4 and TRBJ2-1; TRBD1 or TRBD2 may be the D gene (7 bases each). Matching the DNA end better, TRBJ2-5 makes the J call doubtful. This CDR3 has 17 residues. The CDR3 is CASSLNAGGGSSRTQYL. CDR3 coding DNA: TGTGCCAGCAGTTTAAACGCAGGGGGGGGGTCGAGTCGGACCCAGTACCTC.

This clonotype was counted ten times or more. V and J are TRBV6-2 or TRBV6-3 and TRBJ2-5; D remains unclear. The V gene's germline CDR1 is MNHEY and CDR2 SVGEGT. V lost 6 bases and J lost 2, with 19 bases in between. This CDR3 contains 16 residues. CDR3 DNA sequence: TGTGCCAGCAGCTCCCCGAGCGTGGACGGACAAGAGACCCAGTACTTC. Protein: CASSSPSVDGQETQYF.

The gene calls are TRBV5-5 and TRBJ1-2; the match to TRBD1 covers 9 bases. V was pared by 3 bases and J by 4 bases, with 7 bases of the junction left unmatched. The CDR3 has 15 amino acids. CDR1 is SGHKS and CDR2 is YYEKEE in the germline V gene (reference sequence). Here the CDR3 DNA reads TGTGCCAGCAGCTCCGGGACAGGGACGTCCTATGGCTACACCTTC. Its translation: CASSSGTGTSYGYTF.

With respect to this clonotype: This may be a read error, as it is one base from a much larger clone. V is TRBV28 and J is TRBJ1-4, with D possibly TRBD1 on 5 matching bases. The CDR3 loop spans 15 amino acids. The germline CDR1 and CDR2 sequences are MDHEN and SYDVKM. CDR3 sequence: CASSLMAGTSEKLFF. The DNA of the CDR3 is TGTGCCAGCAGTTTAATGGCAGGGACTAGTGAAAAACTGTTTTTT.

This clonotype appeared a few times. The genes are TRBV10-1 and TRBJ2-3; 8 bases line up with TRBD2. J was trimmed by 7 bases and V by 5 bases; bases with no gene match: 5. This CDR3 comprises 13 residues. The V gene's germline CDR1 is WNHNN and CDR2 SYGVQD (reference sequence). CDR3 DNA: TGCGCCAGCAGTAGGACTAGCTGGTATACGCAGTATTTT. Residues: CASSRTSWYTQYF.

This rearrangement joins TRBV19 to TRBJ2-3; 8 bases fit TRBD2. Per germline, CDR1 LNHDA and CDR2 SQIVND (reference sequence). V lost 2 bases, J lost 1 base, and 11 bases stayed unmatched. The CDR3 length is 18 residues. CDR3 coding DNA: TGTGCCAGTAGTATACCACTAGCGGATCGAGGGGGCACAGATACGCAGTATTTT. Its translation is CASSIPLADRGGTDTQYF.

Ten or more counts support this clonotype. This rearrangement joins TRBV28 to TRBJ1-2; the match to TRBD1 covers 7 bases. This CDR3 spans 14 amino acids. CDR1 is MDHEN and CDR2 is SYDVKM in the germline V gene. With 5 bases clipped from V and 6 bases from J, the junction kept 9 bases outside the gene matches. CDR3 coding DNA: TGTGCCAGCAGTCACTCCGGGACAGAGAATGGCTACACCTTC. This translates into CASSHSGTENGYTF.

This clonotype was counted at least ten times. The CDR3 region has the DNA TGTGCCAGCAGTTGGACAGGGCAGAATCAGCCCCAGCATTTT. It yields the protein CASSWTGQNQPQHF. V usage is TRBV6-5 and J usage is TRBJ1-5; 8 positions match TRBD1. Germline CDR1 reads MNHEY; CDR2 reads SVGAGI. The V segment lost 4 bases and the J segment 4 bases; nucleotides outside the gene matches: 3. This CDR3 contains 14 residues.

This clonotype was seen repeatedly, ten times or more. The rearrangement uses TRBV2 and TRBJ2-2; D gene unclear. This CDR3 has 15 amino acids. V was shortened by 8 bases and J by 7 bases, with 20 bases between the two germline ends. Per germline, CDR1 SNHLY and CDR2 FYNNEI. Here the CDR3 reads CASSPRQADLGELFF. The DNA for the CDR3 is TGTGCCAGCTCCCCTCGGCAGGCAGACCTCGGGGAGCTGTTTTTT.

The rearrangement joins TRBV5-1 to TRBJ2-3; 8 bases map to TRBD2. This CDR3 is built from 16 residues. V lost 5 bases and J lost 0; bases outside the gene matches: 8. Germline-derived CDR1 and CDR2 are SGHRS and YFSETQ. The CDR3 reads CASRLGLAGSTDTQYF. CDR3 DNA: TGCGCCAGCAGGTTAGGACTAGCTGGGAGCACAGATACGCAGTATTTT.